This record concerns one T cell receptor (beta chain) sequence. Trimming stripped 6 bases from V and 4 bases from J, with 10 bases between. CDR1 and CDR2 from the germline V gene are WSHSY and SAAADI. The CDR3 has 13 amino acids. The source of the sample is a study of blood T cell repertoires in COVID-19. Sequenced by immunoSEQ multiplex PCR; TCRdb stores in-frame clones only, minus some. The repertoire consists of roughly 420,000 clones, with more than 75% occurring once and the leading ten covering approximately 0.96%. The chain carries TRBV10-2 and TRBJ2-1, with a tentative D call TRBD1 (5 bases). Sequencing was performed on PBMCs or T cells enriched from blood (not recorded which). The receptor's source is a woman aged 25 to 39 with acute COVID-19. The chain's CDR3 is CASRIDSYNEQFF. The CDR3 coding sequence is TGCGCCAGCAGAATTGACAGTTACAATGAGCAGTTCTTC.